This section outlines one TCR beta chain sequence together with its context. The sample has other DNA sequences that encode this CDR3 too. In the original analysis: Quantification of nucleated cells was approximated via reference gene primer amplification. Data came from immunoSEQ multiplex PCR; TCRdb stores just in-frame clones and leaves some out. The V and J calls and clone size come from that table; D and trimming were worked out from the DNA. The data contain 120,000 or so clones, approximately 90% of them singletons. The V gene's germline CDR1 is MNHEY and CDR2 SVGAGI. The CDR3 has 13 amino acids. The V segment lost 6 bases and the J segment 6 bases; nucleotides outside the gene matches: 4. These data come from a study of blood T cell repertoires in COVID-19. Study-wide context: COVID-19 samples, acute and convalescent, were from the United States, Italy and Spain. Sample material is recorded as cDNA or gDNA derived from T cells, B-cell-depleted T cells, or PBMCs.

This TCR came from a man aged 50 or older with acute or convalescent COVID-19. Sequenced material: peripheral blood. The chain couples TRBV6-5 to TRBJ1-2, with 10 bases fitting TRBD1. The CDR3 reads CASSRGQGDGYTF. CDR3 coding DNA: TGTGCCAGCAGCCGAGGACAGGGGGATGGCTACACCTTC.